This record covers a single TCR beta chain. This clone may be a read error of a much larger clone one base away. The CDR3 end shows no conserved phenylalanine or tryptophan, and so a read error is likely. RNA transcripts yielded amplified TCR beta CDR3 regions. An initial RT-PCR round employing HTBI primers preceded a second-round multiplex PCR. One entry per CDR3 protein results from TCRdb running MiXCR on the multiplex PCR reads. The repertoire holds over a million distinct CDR3 sequences, with less than 45% as singletons. In germline, CDR1 is SNHLY, CDR2 FYNNEI. The CDR3 consists of 15 residues. With 4 bases removed from V and 5 bases from J, the gap between germline ends came to 15 bases. This specimen belongs to a study of Graves' ophthalmopathy and Graves' hyperthyroidism. Other autoimmune diseases, uncontrolled infections, pregnancy or lactation excluded patients from enrollment. Clinical symptoms, serum thyroxine, TRAb, thyroid ultrasound and orbital computed tomography formed the basis of diagnosis.

The clonotype comes from an adult man with Graves' hyperthyroidism. The sample comprised peripheral blood or thyroid tissue (not recorded which). V and J are TRBV2 and TRBJ1-3; D is perhaps TRBD1 (6 bases). CDR3 sequence reads: CASSGRSQGRNTIYS. In nucleotides, the CDR3 is TGTGCCAGCAGTGGTCGCTCCCAGGGGAGAAACACCATATATTCT.